The clone carrying this T cell receptor beta chain was seen once. Here immunoSEQ multiplex PCR was the method, and the copy in TCRdb shows in-frame clones only, minus some. The sample contains 200,000 to 300,000 clones, about 82% of which appear only once. This specimen belongs to a study of blood T cell repertoires in COVID-19. The V gene lost 1 base and the J gene lost 4 bases, with 16 bases spanning the gap. Germline V lookup: CDR1 MNHEY, CDR2 SMNVEV (reference sequence). This CDR3 has 16 residues. The TCR was taken from a woman between 50 and 59 years old with acute COVID-19. J is TRBJ1-1 and V is TRBV27, with TRBD1 as a possible D gene (5 bases). Source material: PBMCs or T cells enriched from blood (not recorded which). The CDR3 DNA sequence: TGTGCCAGCAGTTTATATCGGCAGGGTGGAATCACTGAAGCTTTCTTT. Translation: CASSLYRQGGITEAFF.